This T cell receptor beta chain was recovered during a study of T cell responses to AZD1222 COVID-19 vaccine. Overall study findings and caveats: CD4 TCRs associated with vaccination spanned spike, dominating at 160-218 and 743-854. White British donors predominated, females outnumbered males, and clonal diversity was possibly underestimated. None of the repertoires were sampled until the peak T cell response had passed.

Pooling covered second doses at about 4 or about 12 weeks. Sequencing used immunoSEQ multiplex PCR; TCRdb keeps in-frame clones, though not all of them. The sample includes some 150,000 clones, more than 70% of them seen just once. Note on this clone: Its antigen is not identified.

This CDR3 has 15 residues. V was clipped by 0 bases and J by 9 bases, with 17 bases between them. Germline lookup yields CDR1 MRHNA and CDR2 SNTAGT. This sequence joins TRBV6-4 and TRBJ1-2; D perhaps matches TRBD1 (5 bases). Sequences were derived from peripheral blood, sampled 28 days after the second AZD1222 dose. This TCR derives from an adult who received the AZD1222 COVID-19 vaccine. This CDR3 is CASSDSPGTGNRYTF. In DNA form, the CDR3 reads TGTGCCAGCAGTGACTCGCCAGGGACGGGTAATCGCTACACCTTC.